Sequencing of this TCR beta chain was carried out in a study of CD4 and CD8 cells across lung adenocarcinoma regions. About this clonotype itself: One end of the junction varies from germline; a read error may be responsible.

There are 13 residues in the CDR3. Germline lookup yields CDR1 MNHNS and CDR2 SASEGT. Donors had localized lung adenocarcinoma, a non-small cell lung cancer. TCRdb fed the PCR reads into MiXCR, producing one record per CDR3 protein. Here the sample spans 20,000 to 25,000 distinct CDR3 sequences, around half being singletons. This rearrangement joins TRBV6-1 to TRBJ2-4; 7 nucleotides align to TRBD2. The clonotype comes from a female donor with lung adenocarcinoma. The CD4 and CD8 labels of this study may be unreliable. The specimen sequenced was CD8+ T cells from the center of a lung tumor. CDR3 nucleotide sequence: TGCGCCACGGGGCCGGGAGGCAAAAACACGCAGTATTTC. Translated: CATGPGGKNTQYF.